The 6 T cell receptor beta chains in this list originate from one sample, sequenced in a study of technical replicates of blood from a handful of donors. Sequenced by immunoSEQ multiplex PCR; TCRdb stores in-frame clones only, minus some. The sample consists of about 87,000 clones, approximately 95% of them appearing once. The sequenced sample was T cells isolated from PBMCs. These receptors were obtained from a human donor in good health.

The chain couples TRBV19 to TRBJ2-5, with TRBD2 matching 8 bases. This CDR3 comprises 15 residues. Germline V gene lookup returns CDR1 LNHDA and CDR2 SQIVND (reference sequence). The V and J ends lost 2 bases and 5 bases, in that order; junction bases with no gene match: 7. The CDR3 reads CASSISSGMVETQYF. The CDR3 DNA reads as TGTGCCAGTAGTATAAGTAGCGGGATGGTGGAGACCCAGTACTTC.

CDR3 nucleotides: TGTGCCAGCAGCTTGGGATACGGGACTAGCGGACATTACGAGCAGTACTTC. Translation gives CASSLGYGTSGHYEQYF. The V and J genes are TRBV7-2 and TRBJ2-7; the match to TRBD2 covers 11 bases. Trimming cost V 3 bases and J 4 bases; bases outside gene matches: 11. Germline V lookup: CDR1 SGHTA, CDR2 FQGNSA. CDR3 length equals 17 residues.

In its sample, this clone was seen a few times. The gene calls are TRBV28 and TRBJ1-1, with D perhaps matching TRBD1 (6 bases). This CDR3 contains 13 residues. The germline CDR1 and CDR2 sequences are MDHEN and SYDVKM. With 3 bases removed from V and 8 bases from J, the gap between germline ends came to 13 bases. CDR3 bases: TGTGCCAGCAGTTTCAGGGGAGCTTTCGAAGCTTTCTTT. Residues: CASSFRGAFEAFF.

This chain connects TRBV27 to TRBJ1-2; no firm D call. Trimming removed 0 bases from V and 2 bases from J, with 13 bases in between. This CDR3 is built from 16 residues. Germline CDR1 and CDR2: MNHEY and SMNVEV (reference sequence). In DNA form, the CDR3 reads TGTGCCAGCAGTTTATCGGTGGCGGCGAGGAACTATGGCTACACCTTC. This encodes CASSLSVAARNYGYTF.

The chain employs TRBV13 and TRBJ2-2, with TRBD2 matching over 8 bases. V lost 3 bases and J lost 1; bases outside the gene matches: 7. This CDR3 comprises 17 residues. Germline CDR1 and CDR2: PRHDT and FYEKMQ (reference sequence). CDR3 loop: CASSFSYGTRNTGELFF. The CDR3 DNA follows: TGTGCCAGCAGCTTCTCATACGGGACTAGGAACACCGGGGAGCTGTTTTTT.

The gene calls are TRBV5-5 and TRBJ1-3, with 7 bases fitting TRBD1. The CDR3 length is 16 residues. Looked up from germline, CDR1 is SGHKS and CDR2 is YYEKEE (reference sequence). The V segment lost 4 bases and the J segment 0 bases; nucleotides outside the gene matches: 7. CDR3 DNA: TGTGCCAGCAGCGGAGGGGGCGCCTACTCTGGAAACACCATATATTTT. Residues: CASSGGGAYSGNTIYF.